This passage covers 8 T cell receptor beta chains from one sample sequenced in a study of OX40 agonist ivuxolimab in advanced cancers. Sequencing was performed with immunoSEQ multiplex PCR; in TCRdb, only in-frame clones are kept and a portion is missing. The table records around 120,000 clones, 85% to 90% of them present only once. Sequences were derived from CD4+ or CD8+ T cells sorted from blood, sampled in a trial of the OX40 agonist ivuxolimab. The source of these receptors is an adult with an advanced solid tumor such as melanoma, head and neck, liver or kidney cancer.

The chain couples TRBV6-5 to TRBJ2-7; 7 positions match TRBD1. The CDR3 covers 14 residues. Trimming cost V 5 bases and J 0 bases; bases outside gene matches: 4. Per the germline V gene, CDR1 is MNHEY and CDR2 is SVGAGI. The CDR3 nucleotides read TGTGCCAGCAGTCGACAGGGAACCTCCTACGAGCAGTACTTC. Translated: CASSRQGTSYEQYF.

The gene calls are TRBV2 and TRBJ1-2; D is perhaps TRBD1 (6 bases). Germline lookup yields CDR1 SNHLY and CDR2 FYNNEI. Trimming took off 10 bases at V and 8 bases at J, with 23 bases between the two ends. There are 14 residues in the CDR3. CDR3 loop: CAINNRQEGDGYTF. The CDR3 nucleotides are TGTGCCATCAACAATCGACAGGAAGGGGACGGCTACACCTTC.

The rearrangement joins TRBV28 to TRBJ1-6; D remains unclear. Trimming removed 5 bases at V and 9 bases at J, with 17 bases between. The germline CDR1 and CDR2 sequences are MDHEN and SYDVKM. The CDR3 runs 15 residues. In DNA form, the CDR3 reads TGTGCCAGCAGTCCCCGGGCCCCCTTGGTTTCACCCCTCCACTTT. Translated: CASSPRAPLVSPLHF.

V and J are TRBV18 and TRBJ2-7; 8 bases match TRBD1. Looked up from germline, CDR1 is KGHSH and CDR2 is LQKENI. With 10 bases clipped from V and 4 bases from J, the junction kept 12 bases outside the gene matches. The CDR3 spans 14 residues. CDR3 sequence (DNA): TGTGCCACTGAAACCAGGGGGCTACAGTACGAGCAGTACTTC. It yields the protein CATETRGLQYEQYF.

The rearrangement links TRBV7-2 to TRBJ2-2; perhaps D is TRBD1 or TRBD2 (5 bases each). The V end lost 4 bases, the J end lost 5 bases, and 17 bases lay between the germline ends. The CDR3 totals 16 residues. Germline V gene lookup returns CDR1 SGHTA and CDR2 FQGNSA. The CDR3 nucleotides are TGTGCCAGCAGCTCTCGGGGCCAGGGTACAACCGGGGAGCTGTTTTTT. Its translation is CASSSRGQGTTGELFF. Supplemented by reference TRBV7-2 and TRBJ2-2, the full variable domain reads GAGVSQSPSNKVTEKGKDVELRCDPISGHTALYWYRQSLGQGLEFLIYFQGNSAPDKSGLPSDRFSAERTGGSVSTLTIQRTQQEDSAVYLCASSSRGQGTTGELFFGEGSRLTVL.

V is TRBV10-1 and J is TRBJ2-3; possible D gene TRBD1, 5 bases. Trimming left V 9 bases short and J 0 bases short, with 19 bases between. The length of the CDR3 is 16 residues. The V gene's germline CDR1 is WNHNN and CDR2 SYGVQD (reference sequence). The CDR3 protein is CASSSDSAPSTDTQYF. Here the CDR3 DNA reads TGCGCCAGTTCTTCCGACAGTGCCCCTAGCACAGATACGCAGTATTTT.

The chain is built from TRBV11-2 and TRBJ1-5; D ambiguous. V was shortened by 0 bases and J by 4 bases, with 13 bases between the two germline ends. This CDR3 has 16 residues. Per germline, CDR1 SGHAT and CDR2 FQNNGV. CDR3 DNA sequence: TGTGCCAGCAGCTTAGAGGCGGGCGCGGGAAATCAGCCCCAGCATTTT. Amino acid sequence: CASSLEAGAGNQPQHF.

The rearrangement uses TRBV6-4 and TRBJ2-6, with no clear D. CDR3 length: 15 amino acids. From germline, CDR1 is MRHNA and CDR2 SNTAGT. Trimming left V 2 bases short and J 2 bases short, with 7 bases between. DNA of the CDR3: TGTGCCAGCAGTGACAGGGTAGCTGGGGCCAACGTCCTGACTTTC. Amino acid sequence: CASSDRVAGANVLTF.